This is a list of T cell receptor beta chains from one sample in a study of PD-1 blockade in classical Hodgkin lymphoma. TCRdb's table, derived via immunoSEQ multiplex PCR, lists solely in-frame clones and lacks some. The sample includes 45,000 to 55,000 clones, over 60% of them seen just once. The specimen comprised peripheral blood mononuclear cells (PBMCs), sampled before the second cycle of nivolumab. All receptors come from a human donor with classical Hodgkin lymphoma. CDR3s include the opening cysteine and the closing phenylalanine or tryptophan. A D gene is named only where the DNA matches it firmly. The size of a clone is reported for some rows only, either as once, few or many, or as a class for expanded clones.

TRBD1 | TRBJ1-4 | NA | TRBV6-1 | CASSDSGQGAFEKLFF | TGTGCCAGCAGTGATTCAGGACAGGGGGCGTTCGAAAAACTGTTTTTT
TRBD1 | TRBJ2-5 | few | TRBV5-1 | CASSWDSLLWETQYF | TGCGCCAGCAGCTGGGACAGTCTGTTGTGGGAGACCCAGTACTTC
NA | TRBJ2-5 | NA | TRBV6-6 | CASSPGPGRETQYF | TGTGCCAGCAGCCCAGGCCCCGGTAGGGAGACCCAGTACTTC
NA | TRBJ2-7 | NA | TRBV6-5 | CASSRLYEQYF | TGTGCCAGCAGCCGACTCTACGAGCAGTACTTC
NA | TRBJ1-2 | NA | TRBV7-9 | CASSLDGYGYTF | TGTGCCAGCAGCTTAGATGGCTATGGCTACACCTTC
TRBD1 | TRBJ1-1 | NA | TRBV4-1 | CASSPLSTGIVTEAFF | TGCGCCAGCAGCCCGTTATCGACAGGGATAGTGACTGAAGCTTTCTTT
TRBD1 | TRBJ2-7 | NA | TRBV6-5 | CASTRTGETSEQYF | TGTGCCAGCACCCGGACAGGGGAAACAAGCGAGCAGTACTTC
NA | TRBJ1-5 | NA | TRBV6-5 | CASRGDTNQPQHF | TGTGCCAGCAGGGGGGACACGAATCAGCCCCAGCATTTT
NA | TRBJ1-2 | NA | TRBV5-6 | CASSSQGNYGYTF | TGTGCCAGCAGCTCGCAGGGTAACTATGGCTACACCTTC
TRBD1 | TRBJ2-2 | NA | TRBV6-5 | CASSLQGPDTGELFF | TGTGCCAGCAGTTTACAGGGGCCGGACACCGGGGAGCTGTTTTTT
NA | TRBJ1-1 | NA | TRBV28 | CASEAAGRGAFF | TGTGCCAGCGAGGCAGCGGGACGGGGAGCTTTCTTT
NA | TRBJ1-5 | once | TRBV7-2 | CASSLVIEGSQPQHF | TGTGCCAGCAGCTTAGTTATAGAGGGTAGTCAGCCCCAGCATTTT
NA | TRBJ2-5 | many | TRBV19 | CASLGETEETQYF | TGTGCCAGCCTGGGGGAGACGGAGGAGACCCAGTACTTC
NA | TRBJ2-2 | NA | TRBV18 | CASSPPGSLTSGELFF | TGTGCCAGCTCACCTCCGGGGAGCCTAACGTCCGGGGAGCTGTTTTTT
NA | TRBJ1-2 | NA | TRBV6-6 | CATIATGGHIGYTF | TGTGCCACCATAGCTACCGGGGGACACATTGGCTACACCTTC
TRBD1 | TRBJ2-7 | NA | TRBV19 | CASSLRATGGSYEQYF | TGTGCCAGTAGCCTGAGGGCGACAGGGGGCTCCTACGAGCAGTACTTC
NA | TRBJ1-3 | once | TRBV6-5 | CASTPDPASGNTIYF | TGTGCCAGCACCCCGGACCCCGCCTCTGGAAACACCATATATTTT
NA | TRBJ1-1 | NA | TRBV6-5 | CASSRGPNTEAFF | TGTGCCAGCAGTCGGGGCCCGAACACTGAAGCTTTCTTT
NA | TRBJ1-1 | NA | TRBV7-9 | CASSSRQQIFNTEAFF | TGTGCCAGCAGCTCCCGACAACAGATTTTTAACACTGAAGCTTTCTTT
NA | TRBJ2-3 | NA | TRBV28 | CASSPGLSGTDTQYF | TGTGCCAGCAGCCCAGGACTATCCGGCACAGATACGCAGTATTTT
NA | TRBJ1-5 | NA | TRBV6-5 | CASSYDSLGNQPQHF | TGTGCCAGCAGTTACGACAGTCTCGGCAATCAGCCCCAGCATTTT
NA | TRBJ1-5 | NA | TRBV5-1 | CASSLQGPFEPQHF | TGCGCCAGCAGCTTGCAGGGACCTTTTGAGCCCCAGCATTTT
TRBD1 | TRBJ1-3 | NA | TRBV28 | CASSLSGTGINTIYF | TGTGCCAGCAGTTTATCGGGGACAGGTATAAACACCATATATTTT
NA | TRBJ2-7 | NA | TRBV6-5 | CASSSRPGTEQYF | TGTGCCAGCAGTTCACGTCCGGGAACCGAGCAGTACTTC
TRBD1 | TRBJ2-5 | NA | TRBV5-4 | CASSEPQGAQETQYF | TGTGCCAGCAGCGAGCCACAGGGGGCTCAAGAGACCCAGTACTTC
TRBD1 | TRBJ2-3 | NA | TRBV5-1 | CASSLRGPAADTQYF | TGCGCCAGCAGCTTGAGGGGGCCCGCCGCAGATACGCAGTATTTT
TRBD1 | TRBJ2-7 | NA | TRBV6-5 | CASSYGQGRYEQYF | TGTGCCAGCAGTTACGGACAGGGACGTTACGAGCAGTACTTC
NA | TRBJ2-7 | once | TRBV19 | CASSIDGGTRVGVISYEQYF | TGTGCCAGTAGTATAGATGGGGGCACAAGGGTGGGGGTCATATCCTACGAGCAGTACTTC
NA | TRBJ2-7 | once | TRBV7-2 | CASSLVGSSYEQYF | TGTGCCAGCAGCTTAGTTGGTTCCTCCTACGAGCAGTACTTC
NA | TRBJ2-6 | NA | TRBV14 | CASSQVGGANVLTF | TGTGCCAGCAGCCAAGTGGGAGGGGCCAACGTCCTGACTTTC